This T cell receptor beta chain was identified in a study of identical twins' blood T cells. TCRdb re-called the 5' RACE reads with MiXCR, one entry per CDR3 protein. The repertoire consists of 350,000 to 400,000 distinct CDR3 sequences, with roughly 27% occurring once and the leading ten covering more than 5.5%. The V gene lost 1 base and the J gene lost 8 bases, with 15 bases spanning the gap. The CDR3 consists of 15 residues. In its sample, this clonotype was seen once. Sequencing was done on a sample of PBMCs. The receptor's source is a woman aged 18 to 55 in good health. The genes are TRBV12-3 or TRBV12-4 and TRBJ2-1, with unresolved D. The chain's CDR3 is CASSLGVPFEDEQFF. The CDR3 DNA follows: TGTGCCAGCAGTTTAGGGGTCCCCTTCGAGGATGAGCAGTTCTTC.